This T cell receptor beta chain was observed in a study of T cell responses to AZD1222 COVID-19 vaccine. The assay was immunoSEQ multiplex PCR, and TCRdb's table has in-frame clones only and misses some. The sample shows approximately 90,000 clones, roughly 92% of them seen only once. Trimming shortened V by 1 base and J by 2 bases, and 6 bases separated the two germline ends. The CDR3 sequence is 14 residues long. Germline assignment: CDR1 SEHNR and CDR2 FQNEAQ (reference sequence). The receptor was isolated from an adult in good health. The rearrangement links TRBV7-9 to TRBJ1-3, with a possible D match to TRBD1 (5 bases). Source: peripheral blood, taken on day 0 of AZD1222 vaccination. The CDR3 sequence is CASSLGGTGNTIYF. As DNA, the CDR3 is TGTGCCAGCAGCTTAGGGGGGACTGGAAACACCATATATTTT. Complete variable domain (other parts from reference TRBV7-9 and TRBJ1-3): DTGVSQNPRHKITKRGQNVTFRCDPISEHNRLYWYRQTLGQGPEFLTYFQNEAQLEKSRLLSDRFSAERPKGSFSTLEIQRTEQGDSAMYLCASSLGGTGNTIYFGEGSWLTVV.